This T cell receptor beta chain was documented in a study of glioma-infiltrating T cells after dendritic cell vaccination. Study at large: Glioblastoma patients came from Phase I and II dendritic cell vaccination trials. Study-wide results and caveats: Estimated pretreatment TIL content predicted outcome after dendritic cell vaccination.

Up to 2 ug genomic DNA was used for TCRB CDR3 amplification. Repertoires were generated with immunoSEQ multiplex PCR, while TCRdb's copy carries only in-frame clones and drops some. Of approximately 100,000 clones listed, around three quarters were seen once; the top ten hold almost 6%. V shed 6 bases and J shed 5 bases, with 13 bases lying between them. This CDR3 has 14 amino acids. In germline, CDR1 is MNHNS, CDR2 SASEGT. A few counts support this clone. Its specificity is unknown. Patients had residual fresh-frozen tumor tissue and more than two years of survival data. The specimen was blood, collected before dendritic cell vaccination. V usage is TRBV6-1 and J usage is TRBJ1-4; the D gene is possibly TRBD1 (6 bases). The clonotype originates from a human donor with glioblastoma. The CDR3 DNA reads TGTGCCAGCAGGGGGGTTCAGGGGAATGAAAAACTGTTTTTT. Its protein is CASRGVQGNEKLFF.